These 6 T cell receptor beta chains were sequenced from one sample in a study of OX40 agonist ivuxolimab in advanced cancers. Clones were read by immunoSEQ multiplex PCR, and TCRdb kept only the in-frame ones, dropping some. The sample consists of tens of thousands of clones, 90% to 95% of them appearing once. The sample was CD4+ or CD8+ T cells sorted from blood, taken in a trial of the OX40 agonist ivuxolimab. Receptor source: an adult with an advanced solid tumor such as melanoma, head and neck, liver or kidney cancer.

This clone is a singleton in its sample. The chain couples TRBV15 to TRBJ1-3; D not resolved. The CDR3 totals 16 residues. Per the germline V gene, CDR1 is LNHNV and CDR2 is YYDKDF (reference sequence). Trimming stripped 0 bases from V and 1 base from J, with 10 bases between. The CDR3 nucleotides are TGTGCCACCAGCAGAGATAATGGAGGGTCTGGAAACACCATATATTTT. The encoded protein is CATSRDNGGSGNTIYF.

The V call is TRBV4-3, the J call TRBJ2-1; 9 positions match TRBD2. Germline V lookup: CDR1 LGHNA, CDR2 YSLEER. This CDR3 is 18 amino acids long. The V and J ends lost 0 bases and 4 bases, in that order; junction bases with no gene match: 10. The CDR3 region has the DNA TGCGCCAGCAGCCAAGATCCCCTCGCGCTAGCGGGATACAATGAGCAGTTCTTC. Protein sequence: CASSQDPLALAGYNEQFF.

In its sample, this clone was seen once. The V gene is TRBV11-2, the J gene TRBJ2-1; 11 bases agree with TRBD2. The CDR3 runs to 16 residues. Per the germline V gene, CDR1 is SGHAT and CDR2 is FQNNGV. V shed 3 bases and J 9 bases; nucleotides not matched to a gene: 10. CDR3 protein: CASSLGLAGGLSEQFF. The CDR3 region has the DNA TGTGCCAGCAGCTTGGGGCTAGCGGGAGGTTTAAGTGAGCAGTTCTTC.

The chain's CDR3 is CASSLIPLAGYDTQYF. DNA of the CDR3: TGTGCCAGCAGCTTAATCCCCCTAGCGGGATATGATACGCAGTATTTT. The V call is TRBV13, the J call TRBJ2-3; TRBD2 aligns across 9 bases. V trimming: 2 bases; J trimming: 6 bases; junction bases outside the gene matches: 9. Germline V gene sequence: CDR1 PRHDT, CDR2 FYEKMQ (reference sequence). The length of the CDR3 is 16 residues.

The genes are TRBV18 and TRBJ2-1; D tentatively reads TRBD1 or TRBD2 (5 bases each). V gave up 6 bases and J gave up 9 bases, with 30 bases separating them. CDR3 length: 18 amino acids. Germline lookup yields CDR1 KGHSH and CDR2 LQKENI. The chain's CDR3 is CASSPGTLIPFVSSEQFF. Here the CDR3 DNA reads TGTGCCAGCTCCCCCGGGACCCTAATTCCATTCGTCTCGTCTGAGCAGTTCTTC.

J is TRBJ1-1 and V is TRBV6-6; 8 nucleotides align to TRBD1. Germline CDR1 MNHNY, CDR2 SVGAGI (reference sequence). With 3 bases clipped from V and 8 bases from J, the junction kept 8 bases outside the gene matches. This CDR3 is built from 14 residues. The CDR3 loop is CASSYSGQEAEAFF. DNA of the CDR3: TGTGCCAGCAGTTATTCGGGACAGGAGGCAGAAGCTTTCTTT.